The 21 T cell receptor beta chains below were found in one sample sequenced in a study of post-analysis software for immune sequencing data. General study points: Five or six TRBV segments, TRBV5-6, TRBV5-1 and TRBV20-1 among them, were found more frequent in patients than controls.

For these receptors, no antigen is known. The authors incorporated unique molecular identifiers into the TCR beta cDNA libraries. TCRdb used MiXCR to reprocess the PCR reads, holding one entry per CDR3 protein. The data show roughly 870,000 distinct CDR3 sequences, with roughly 58% seen just once and approximately 4.2% held by the top ten. The sample taken for sequencing was blood. Receptor source: a girl under 18 with multiple sclerosis.

The chain joins TRBV20-1 to TRBJ2-7; 7 bases align to TRBD1. This CDR3 is 13 amino acids long. With 6 bases clipped from V and 0 bases from J, the junction kept 5 bases outside the gene matches. In germline, CDR1 is DFQATT, CDR2 SNEGSKA (reference sequence). The CDR3 loop is CSAGRDSSYEQYF. The DNA for the CDR3 is TGCAGTGCCGGCCGGGACAGCTCCTACGAGCAGTACTTC.

The rearrangement links TRBV20-1 to TRBJ2-7, with D possibly TRBD1 on 5 matching bases. This CDR3 has 17 residues. The germline V gene encodes CDR1 DFQATT and CDR2 SNEGSKA (reference sequence). Trimming removed 0 bases from V and 3 bases from J, with 21 bases in between. The CDR3 DNA follows: TGCAGTGCTAGAGATCGACTGTCCGGACACCTAATCTACGAGCAGTACTTC. This codes for CSARDRLSGHLIYEQYF.

This clonotype was seen only a few times. V usage is TRBV10-3 and J usage is TRBJ1-5; D possibly corresponds to TRBD1 (5 bases). From germline, CDR1 is ENHRY and CDR2 SYGVKD. Trimming stripped 7 bases from V and 4 bases from J, with 11 bases between. The CDR3 has 13 residues. CDR3 coding DNA: TGTGCCATCAAGTCCGGGGGAAATCAGCCCCAGCATTTT. Residues: CAIKSGGNQPQHF.

The chain combines TRBV7-9 with TRBJ2-7; D possibly corresponds to TRBD1 (5 bases). The CDR3 has 14 residues. V lost 5 bases and J 5 bases, leaving 16 bases between the germline ends. Germline lookup yields CDR1 SEHNR and CDR2 FQNEAQ (reference sequence). CDR3 DNA: TGTGCCAGCAGCGGCGGCAGGGCGGCCCACGAGCAGTACTTC. This translates into CASSGGRAAHEQYF.

Points on this clonotype: At one boundary the junction diverges from the germline segment, which might be a read error. The chain couples TRBV12-3 or TRBV12-4 to TRBJ2-3; D unclear. This CDR3 has 11 amino acids. The DNA of the CDR3 is TGTGCCGGCAGTTATGGAGATACGCAGTATTTT. This sequence encodes CAGSYGDTQYF.

The chain recombines TRBV29-1 with TRBJ1-1, with no clear D. The V and J ends lost 7 bases and 1 base respectively, with 16 bases between them. Looked up from germline, CDR1 is SQVTM and CDR2 is ANQGSEA. The CDR3 consists of 14 residues. The chain's CDR3 is CSAWVGRGNTEAFF. CDR3 sequence (DNA): TGCAGCGCCTGGGTTGGACGGGGGAACACTGAAGCTTTCTTT.

The genes are TRBV7-6 and TRBJ1-5, with TRBD1 as a possible D gene (6 bases). Germline V CDR1 and CDR2: SGHVS, FNYEAQ. The CDR3 runs to 17 residues. The V end was cut by 6 bases, the J end by 4 bases, with 22 bases between. DNA for the CDR3: TGTGCCAGCAGTCCAGGGGCTAGTTCAGGTCCGAATCAGCCCCAGCATTTT. It encodes CASSPGASSGPNQPQHF. Variable domain in full (rest from reference TRBV7-6 and TRBJ1-5): GAGVSQSPRYKVTKRGQDVALRCDPISGHVSLYWYRQALGQGPEFLTYFNYEAQQDKSGLPNDRFSAERPEGSISTLTIQRTEQRDSAMYRCASSPGASSGPNQPQHFGDGTRLSIL.

The chain links TRBV29-1 to TRBJ2-1; D is ambiguous. V shed 3 bases and J shed 9 bases, with 15 bases lying between them. Germline loops: CDR1 SQVTM, CDR2 ANQGSEA. The CDR3 covers 13 residues. This CDR3 is CSVEPLRVGEQFF. In DNA, the CDR3 is TGCAGCGTTGAGCCCCTCCGGGTTGGTGAGCAGTTCTTC.

The chain has TRBV5-1 and TRBJ2-1; D call uncertain. V lost 0 bases and J 8 bases, leaving 6 bases between the germline ends. The length of the CDR3 is 12 residues. Germline values: CDR1 SGHRS, CDR2 YFSETQ. The CDR3 region has the DNA TGCGCCAGCAGCTTGGCCAAGTATGAGCAGTTCTTC. It codes for CASSLAKYEQFF.

This sequence joins TRBV29-1 and TRBJ1-2; 7 positions match TRBD1. Germline lookup yields CDR1 SQVTM and CDR2 ANQGSEA. The V and J ends lost 6 bases and 1 base, in that order; junction bases with no gene match: 11. The CDR3 runs to 15 residues. The CDR3 region is CSVRGDRHYNYGYTF. For the CDR3, the DNA is TGCAGCGTCCGGGGGGACAGACATTATAACTATGGCTACACCTTC.

The chain joins TRBV6-1 to TRBJ1-5, with 7 bases identical to TRBD1. Trimming removed 0 bases from V and 0 bases from J; junction bases left unmatched: 14. The germline CDR1 and CDR2 sequences are MNHNS and SASEGT. CDR3 length: 20 amino acids. In DNA form, the CDR3 reads TGTGCCAGCAGTGAAGCGGGACCGGGACAGCAAAGTTATAGCAATCAGCCCCAGCATTTT. Protein: CASSEAGPGQQSYSNQPQHF.

This clonotype was seen more than once but under ten times. This chain joins TRBV6-5 and TRBJ1-2; D is undetermined. The CDR3 runs to 15 residues. The germline V and J ends were trimmed by 0 bases and 2 bases, with 10 bases remaining between them. Germline V lookup: CDR1 MNHEY, CDR2 SVGAGI. CDR3 protein: CASSYSFWSNYGYTF. For the CDR3, the DNA is TGTGCCAGCAGTTACTCGTTCTGGAGCAACTATGGCTACACCTTC.

The chain has TRBV20-1 and TRBJ1-2, with 7 bases lining up with TRBD1. J gave up 3 bases and V 5 bases, and 9 bases lay outside the gene matches. This CDR3 region has 14 residues. CDR1 DFQATT and CDR2 SNEGSKA come from the germline V gene (reference sequence). CDR3 protein: CSAPTRQGDYGYTF. The DNA of the CDR3 is TGCAGTGCTCCCACGAGACAGGGCGACTATGGCTACACCTTC.

The genes are TRBV18 and TRBJ2-5, with a tentative D call TRBD2 (6 bases). Germline values: CDR1 KGHSH, CDR2 LQKENI. V was pared by 4 bases and J by 4 bases, with 16 bases between. This CDR3 has 15 amino acids. The chain's CDR3 is CASSLAGRNGETQYF. The CDR3 DNA is TGTGCCAGCTCACTAGCAGGGAGGAATGGAGAGACCCAGTACTTC.

The chain joins TRBV3-1 to TRBJ1-5; D is unclear. Trimming removed 1 base at V and 9 bases at J, with 13 bases between. The CDR3 spans 14 residues. From germline, CDR1 is LGHDT and CDR2 YNNKEL (reference sequence). The CDR3 protein is CASSQGTARGPQHF. Written as DNA, the CDR3 is TGTGCCAGCAGCCAAGGGACGGCCAGAGGGCCCCAGCATTTT.

This clonotype has more than one count but fewer than ten. This chain connects TRBV7-2 to TRBJ2-3; 8 bases match TRBD1. The germline CDR1 and CDR2 sequences are SGHTA and FQGNSA. CDR3 length: 15 residues. V shed 5 bases and J 2 bases; nucleotides not matched to a gene: 6. CDR3 protein: CASSAYRGTTDTQYF. CDR3 nucleotide sequence: TGTGCCAGCAGCGCCTACAGGGGGACCACAGATACGCAGTATTTT.

This rearrangement joins TRBV12-3 or TRBV12-4 to TRBJ2-3; 7 bases map to TRBD2. There are 16 residues in the CDR3. Trimming took 6 bases from V and 4 from J; bases not matched to a gene: 13. This CDR3 is CASSRSSGISPDTQYF. CDR3 nucleotide sequence: TGTGCCAGCAGCAGGTCTAGCGGAATCTCGCCAGATACGCAGTATTTT.

The chain links TRBV29-1 to TRBJ2-1; 9 bases fit TRBD2. V shed 8 bases and J 5 bases; nucleotides not matched to a gene: 10. Germline V CDR1 and CDR2: SQVTM, ANQGSEA. This CDR3 contains 14 residues. The CDR3 nucleotides read TGCAGCTCCCCTGGGCGGGGGGGAGACAATGAGCAGTTCTTC. Translation: CSSPGRGGDNEQFF.

V gene TRBV12-5 combines with J gene TRBJ2-5; possible D gene TRBD1, 6 bases. CDR1 is LGHNT and CDR2 is FRNRAP in the germline V gene. This CDR3 has 14 residues. The germline V and J ends were trimmed by 2 bases and 5 bases, with 12 bases remaining between them. CDR3 in DNA: TGTGCTAGTGGTTTGTGGGGGCGCCCGGAGACCCAGTACTTC. It specifies CASGLWGRPETQYF.

This clonotype was detected once. The J gene is TRBJ2-1, the V gene TRBV24-1, with 10 bases matching TRBD2. The CDR3 runs 16 residues. Germline V gene sequence: CDR1 KGHDR, CDR2 SFDVKD. With 11 bases clipped from V and 0 bases from J, the junction kept 9 bases outside the gene matches. CDR3 coding DNA: TGTGCCATCCGTCTAGCGGGAGAGGACTCCTACAATGAGCAGTTCTTC. It encodes CAIRLAGEDSYNEQFF.

This clonotype occurred a few times. The chain links TRBV7-9 to TRBJ1-2, with 11 bases aligning to TRBD1. With V trimmed by 4 bases and J by 2 bases, 3 bases remained unmatched. The CDR3 has 15 amino acids. The germline CDR1 and CDR2 sequences are SEHNR and FQNEAQ (reference sequence). The CDR3 DNA reads TGTGCCAGCAGCTCGGACAGGGGGCTGAACTATGGCTACACCTTC. This translates into CASSSDRGLNYGYTF.